These 27 T cell receptor beta chains were sequenced from one sample in a study of control samples from healthy donors and cancer patients. The repertoire was sequenced with immunoSEQ multiplex PCR; TCRdb's copy has only in-frame clones and lacks some. The sample has about 50,000 clones; around 95% are singletons. The sample taken for sequencing was blood. These receptors all come from a man younger than 45 in good health.

The chain carries TRBV19 and TRBJ1-1; D remains ambiguous. This CDR3 has 15 amino acids. The V gene's germline CDR1 is LNHDA and CDR2 SQIVND (reference sequence). The V end lost 5 bases, the J end lost 0 bases, and 13 bases lay between the germline ends. The CDR3 region is CASSPGRHMNTEAFF. The CDR3 nucleotides read TGTGCCAGTAGTCCAGGACGGCACATGAACACTGAAGCTTTCTTT.

Here the CDR3 reads CASSFGGQGAEAFF. The DNA of the CDR3 is TGTGCCAGCAGTTTTGGGGGACAGGGCGCTGAAGCTTTCTTT. The genes are TRBV27 and TRBJ1-1; TRBD1 matches 9 bases. CDR1 and CDR2 (germline): MNHEY, SMNVEV (reference sequence). There are 14 residues in the CDR3. After removal of 3 bases from V and 6 bases from J, the junction contained 5 bases not matched to a gene.

The chain joins TRBV6-2 or TRBV6-3 to TRBJ1-5, with no clear D. Trimming stripped 0 bases from V and 2 bases from J, with 14 bases between. Germline V gene lookup returns CDR1 MNHEY and CDR2 SVGEGT. This CDR3 region has 17 residues. The CDR3 region is CASSYSRVRRGNQPQHF. Written as DNA, the CDR3 is TGTGCCAGCAGTTACTCCCGGGTGAGGCGAGGCAATCAGCCCCAGCATTTT.

This clone was seen a few times. The chain uses TRBV7-3 and TRBJ2-3; the D gene could be TRBD1 or TRBD2 (5 bases each). This CDR3 is built from 14 residues. V lost 3 bases and J 2 bases, leaving 9 bases between the germline ends. The germline V gene encodes CDR1 SGHTA and CDR2 FQGTGA. The CDR3 loop reads CASSLGTPTDTQYF. The CDR3 bases are TGTGCCAGCAGCTTGGGGACCCCCACAGATACGCAGTATTTT.

The genes are TRBV5-1 and TRBJ2-7; TRBD1 is a possible D gene (5 bases). This CDR3 has 15 amino acids. The V and J ends lost 0 bases and 1 base respectively, with 11 bases between them. CDR1 is SGHRS and CDR2 is YFSETQ in the germline V gene. CDR3 loop: CASSLGDRESYEQYF. CDR3 DNA sequence: TGCGCCAGCAGCTTGGGAGACAGAGAATCCTACGAGCAGTACTTC.

J is TRBJ2-2 and V is TRBV9; 10 bases map to TRBD2. The CDR3 spans 15 residues. After removal of 0 bases from V and 4 bases from J, the junction contained 0 bases not matched to a gene. In germline, CDR1 is SGDLS, CDR2 YYNGEE. The CDR3 nucleotides are TGTGCCAGCAGCGTAGGACTAGCGGGCACCGGGGAGCTGTTTTTT. This codes for CASSVGLAGTGELFF. The entire variable domain, with the rest obtained from reference TRBV9 and TRBJ2-2, is as follows: DSGVTQTPKHLITATGQRVTLRCSPRSGDLSVYWYQQSLDQGLQFLIQYYNGEERAKGNILERFSAQQFPDLHSELNLSSLELGDSALYFCASSVGLAGTGELFFGEGSRLTVL.

The chain links TRBV7-2 to TRBJ2-3; TRBD1 matches at 9 bases. This CDR3 has 16 residues. CDR1 and CDR2 from the germline V gene are SGHTA and FQGNSA. Trimming took 5 bases from V and 8 from J; bases not matched to a gene: 14. Here the CDR3 reads CASSPRTGQGGGTQYF. CDR3 nucleotide sequence: TGTGCCAGCAGCCCCCGAACGGGACAGGGTGGGGGTACGCAGTATTTT.

This chain joins TRBV2 and TRBJ2-3, with 7 bases fitting TRBD2. This CDR3 spans 16 amino acids. Germline V CDR1 and CDR2: SNHLY, FYNNEI. Trimming removed 5 bases from V and 2 bases from J; junction bases left unmatched: 10. CDR3 coding DNA: TGTGCCAGCAGTCCGGGGGGAAGACTTTTCACAGATACGCAGTATTTT. It translates to CASSPGGRLFTDTQYF.

This clone has a single count. The chain couples TRBV12-3 or TRBV12-4 to TRBJ2-1; D is unclear. Trimming stripped 7 bases from V and 4 bases from J, with 11 bases between. The CDR3 runs 13 residues. The CDR3 spells CASNPGKYNEQFF. CDR3 bases: TGTGCCAGCAACCCTGGGAAATACAATGAGCAGTTCTTC.

The chain carries TRBV19 and TRBJ2-4; 14 bases are shared with TRBD2. The CDR3 spans 19 residues. Germline assignment: CDR1 LNHDA and CDR2 SQIVND (reference sequence). Trimming cost V 4 bases and J 2 bases; bases outside gene matches: 10. The CDR3 region is CASSSGTSGSIGSKNIQYF. CDR3 coding DNA: TGTGCCAGTAGTAGCGGGACTAGCGGGAGTATAGGGTCCAAAAACATTCAGTACTTC. The full variable domain, rest sourced from reference TRBV19 and TRBJ2-4, is DGGITQSPKYLFRKEGQNVTLSCEQNLNHDAMYWYRQDPGQGLRLIYYSQIVNDFQKGDIAEGYSVSREKKESFPLTVTSAQKNPTAFYLCASSSGTSGSIGSKNIQYFGAGTRLSVL.

The V gene is TRBV9, the J gene TRBJ1-2; D remains ambiguous. The CDR3 runs 14 residues. V was shortened by 2 bases and J by 4 bases, with 12 bases between the two germline ends. Germline V gene lookup returns CDR1 SGDLS and CDR2 YYNGEE. Here the CDR3 reads CASSVGQNFYGYTF. CDR3 DNA sequence: TGTGCCAGCAGCGTCGGGCAAAATTTCTATGGCTACACCTTC. Based on the CDR3 plus reference TRBV9 and TRBJ1-2, the full variable domain is DSGVTQTPKHLITATGQRVTLRCSPRSGDLSVYWYQQSLDQGLQFLIQYYNGEERAKGNILERFSAQQFPDLHSELNLSSLELGDSALYFCASSVGQNFYGYTFGSGTRLTVV.

This clone was seen just once. The chain links TRBV28 to TRBJ2-1, with a possible D match to TRBD2 (6 bases). Trimming stripped 8 bases from V and 2 bases from J, with 13 bases between. Germline values: CDR1 MDHEN, CDR2 SYDVKM. The CDR3 has 14 residues. CDR3 in DNA: TGTGCCAGCTCCGTTACTAGCCCCTACAATGAGCAGTTCTTC. It is translated as CASSVTSPYNEQFF.

The chain joins TRBV9 to TRBJ2-7, with 11 bases matching TRBD2. This CDR3 comprises 15 residues. Germline CDR1 and CDR2: SGDLS and YYNGEE. The trim removed 3 bases at V and 0 bases at J, leaving 2 bases unmatched. The CDR3 DNA is TGTGCCAGCAGCGAGGGACTAGCGGCCTCCTACGAGCAGTACTTC. Its translation is CASSEGLAASYEQYF.

The J gene is TRBJ1-1, the V gene TRBV25-1; D is unresolved. Deletions cut 0 bases from V and 10 bases from J, with 6 bases between. This CDR3 spans 11 amino acids. The germline V gene encodes CDR1 MGHDK and CDR2 SYGVNS. The CDR3 reads CASSEYGGAFF. Written as DNA, the CDR3 is TGTGCCAGCAGTGAATATGGCGGAGCTTTCTTT.

The J gene is TRBJ2-3, the V gene TRBV6-5; a possible D gene is TRBD1 (6 bases). The germline CDR1 and CDR2 sequences are MNHEY and SVGAGI. The germline V and J ends were trimmed by 5 bases and 2 bases, with 14 bases remaining between them. The CDR3 contains 15 residues. The CDR3 DNA is TGTGCCAGCAGTCCTCTACAGGGTGCCACAGATACGCAGTATTTT. It specifies CASSPLQGATDTQYF.

The chain carries TRBV30 and TRBJ1-5; 7 nucleotides agree with TRBD1. In germline, CDR1 is GTSNPN, CDR2 SVGIG (reference sequence). The CDR3 covers 16 residues. Trimming at V came to 1 base and at J to 3 bases, leaving 9 bases not matched to a gene. This CDR3 is CAWSDGPGGFNQPQHF. CDR3 DNA: TGTGCCTGGAGTGACGGGCCAGGGGGATTCAATCAGCCCCAGCATTTT.

The chain links TRBV6-1 to TRBJ1-1, with 8 nucleotides matching TRBD1. Germline V gene sequence: CDR1 MNHNS, CDR2 SASEGT. V lost 1 base, J lost 2 bases, and 3 bases stayed unmatched. This CDR3 contains 15 residues. CDR3 amino acids: CASSEGGQVNTEAFF. The CDR3 DNA reads as TGTGCCAGCAGTGAAGGGGGACAGGTTAACACTGAAGCTTTCTTT.

The chain couples TRBV7-2 to TRBJ2-7; 11 nucleotides line up with TRBD2. Trimming cost V 5 bases and J 1 base; bases outside gene matches: 4. This CDR3 is built from 15 residues. Germline V gene lookup returns CDR1 SGHTA and CDR2 FQGNSA. CDR3 region: CASSPGTSGSYEQYF. CDR3 DNA sequence: TGTGCCAGCAGCCCTGGGACTAGCGGTTCCTACGAGCAGTACTTC.

The chain uses TRBV27 and TRBJ1-5; TRBD1 is a possible D gene (6 bases). Trimming took off 5 bases at V and 7 bases at J, with 12 bases between the two ends. Germline V gene data show CDR1 as MNHEY and CDR2 as SMNVEV (reference sequence). The CDR3 contains 13 residues. CDR3: CASSPRGSQPQHF. In DNA form, the CDR3 reads TGTGCCAGCAGTCCCAGGGGAAGCCAGCCCCAGCATTTT.

This sequence joins TRBV6-6 and TRBJ2-1, with a tentative D call TRBD1 (6 bases). V was clipped by 7 bases and J by 9 bases, with 16 bases between them. The CDR3 totals 13 residues. Germline assignment: CDR1 MNHNY and CDR2 SVGAGI (reference sequence). CDR3 bases: TGTGCCAGCACCGCGACAGGATCTATTGAGCAGTTCTTC. Its protein is CASTATGSIEQFF.

The rearrangement links TRBV6-6 to TRBJ1-1; 11 bases are a match to TRBD1. CDR3 size: 15 residues. Germline V gene sequence: CDR1 MNHNY, CDR2 SVGAGI (reference sequence). Trimming at V came to 2 bases and at J to 5 bases, leaving 4 bases not matched to a gene. The CDR3 region has the DNA TGTGCCAGCAGTTACGGGACAGGGGGAGAAACTGAAGCTTTCTTT. It specifies CASSYGTGGETEAFF.

This clone occurred a few times. This chain links TRBV19 with TRBJ2-7; perhaps TRBD1 as D (5 bases). This CDR3 is built from 14 residues. Germline CDR1 is LNHDA and CDR2 is SQIVND (reference sequence). The V gene lost 4 bases and the J gene lost 3 bases, with 13 bases spanning the gap. The CDR3 loop reads CASSTQGHLYEQYF. CDR3 coding DNA: TGTGCCAGTAGTACCCAGGGCCACCTCTACGAGCAGTACTTC.

CDR3 sequence reads: CASSLPPPRGDGSYEQYF. The CDR3 nucleotides read TGTGCCAGCAGTTTACCCCCCCCCAGGGGCGACGGGAGCTACGAGCAGTACTTC. The V gene is TRBV28, the J gene TRBJ2-7, with D perhaps given as TRBD1 or TRBD2 (6 bases each). CDR3 size: 18 residues. Germline values: CDR1 MDHEN, CDR2 SYDVKM. V lost 2 bases and J 3 bases, leaving 23 bases between the germline ends.

The CDR3 DNA reads as TGTGCCAGCAGCTTCGAGACCCGGAGGGCTGAAGCTTTCTTT. It is translated as CASSFETRRAEAFF. The chain employs TRBV11-2 and TRBJ1-1; D is unclear. Germline CDR1 SGHAT, CDR2 FQNNGV. The V and J ends lost 3 bases and 6 bases respectively, with 14 bases between them. The CDR3 has 14 amino acids. Looking up the rest from reference TRBV11-2 and TRBJ1-1 gives the full variable domain: EAGVAQSPRYKIIEKRQSVAFWCNPISGHATLYWYQQILGQGPKLLIQFQNNGVVDDSQLPKDRFSAERLKGVDSTLKIQPAKLEDSAVYLCASSFETRRAEAFFGQGTRLTVV.

This clone was picked up a small number of times. The chain uses TRBV5-5 and TRBJ2-7; D may be TRBD1 or TRBD2 (5 bases each). The V and J ends lost 5 bases and 4 bases respectively, with 7 bases between them. CDR3 length equals 11 residues. Germline CDR1 and CDR2: SGHKS and YYEKEE (reference sequence). CDR3 residues: CASRGDYEQYF. Written as DNA, the CDR3 is TGTGCCAGCAGGGGGGATTACGAGCAGTACTTC.

Notes on this clone: Sequence at one end of the junction differs from germline and may be a read error. This sample includes further DNA sequences coding for the same CDR3. V usage is TRBV2 and J usage is TRBJ2-2; 9 bases align to TRBD2. CDR3 length: 16 amino acids. Germline V CDR1 and CDR2: SNHLY, FYNNEI. CDR3 residues: CPSRDAAGGDTGELFF. The CDR3 nucleotides read TGTCCCAGCCGTGACGCGGCGGGGGGGGACACCGGGGAGCTGTTTTTT. The whole variable domain, remainder taken from reference TRBV2 and TRBJ2-2, is EPEVTQTPSHQVTQMGQEVILRCVPISNHLYFYWYRQILGQKVEFLVSFYNNEISEKSEIFDDQFSVERPDGSNFTLKIRSTKLEDSAMYFCPSRDAAGGDTGELFFGEGSRLTVL.

The V gene is TRBV28, the J gene TRBJ1-2; 8 bases fit TRBD1. The CDR3 runs to 14 residues. The germline V gene has CDR1 MDHEN and CDR2 SYDVKM. V was pared by 7 bases and J by 4 bases, with 8 bases of the junction left unmatched. Written as DNA, the CDR3 is TGTGCCAGCATTGATGGGGGACAGGTCTATGGCTACACCTTC. Translating gives CASIDGGQVYGYTF.